The TCR beta chain under discussion was sequenced for a study of PD-L1 blockade in urothelial cancer. Germline V gene data show CDR1 as SGHNT and CDR2 as YENEEA. The CDR3 spans 14 residues. The V segment lost 5 bases and the J segment 7 bases; nucleotides outside the gene matches: 8. Time point in this sample: pretreatment peripheral blood. The protocol was immunoSEQ multiplex PCR, while the TCRdb copy is restricted to in-frame clones and leaves out a portion. The table records tens of thousands of clones, about 76% of them present only once. Here the sequenced sample was PBMCs, taken around atezolizumab (anti-PD-L1) treatment. The sequence was obtained from a man between 65 and 85 years old with urothelial cancer. The chain couples TRBV11-3 to TRBJ2-7; TRBD2 agrees at 10 bases. This chain's CDR3 is CASSPSGRAREQYF. CDR3 in DNA: TGTGCCAGCAGCCCCAGCGGGAGGGCCCGGGAGCAGTACTTC.